This entry lists 27 T cell receptor beta chains sequenced from one sample in a study of response to subunit inactivated influenza vaccine. TCRdb re-called the RT-PCR reads through MiXCR, storing one row per CDR3 protein. The sample carries approximately 700,000 distinct CDR3 sequences, approximately 14% recorded once. This sample comprised PBMCs from blood, obtained approximately 13 days after vaccination. Receptors originate from a man between 45 and 60 years old who received an inactivated influenza vaccine.

The table lists this clonotype with a few counts. The chain couples TRBV9 to TRBJ2-7; 12 bases line up with TRBD1. There are 15 residues in the CDR3. In germline, CDR1 is SGDLS, CDR2 YYNGEE. After removal of 0 bases from V and 6 bases from J, the junction contained 4 bases not matched to a gene. CDR3 sequence (DNA): TGTGCCAGCAGCGTAGCTGGGACAGGGGGCTTCGAGCAGTACTTC. It translates to CASSVAGTGGFEQYF.

The rearrangement uses TRBV7-2 and TRBJ2-7; D is perhaps TRBD1 (6 bases). Looked up from germline, CDR1 is SGHTA and CDR2 is FQGNSA. The germline V and J ends were trimmed by 4 bases and 2 bases, with 12 bases remaining between them. The CDR3 totals 14 residues. The CDR3 spells CASSSRQATYEQYF. The CDR3 DNA is TGTGCCAGCAGCTCCAGACAGGCAACCTACGAGCAGTACTTC.

In its sample, this clonotype was seen a few times. The genes are TRBV27 and TRBJ2-2; 8 nucleotides match TRBD1. This CDR3 is built from 14 residues. J gave up 5 bases and V 7 bases, and 6 bases lay outside the gene matches. Germline V lookup: CDR1 MNHEY, CDR2 SMNVEV (reference sequence). CDR3 sequence reads: CASTADRATGELFF. The CDR3 DNA reads TGTGCCAGCACAGCGGACAGGGCGACCGGGGAGCTGTTTTTT.

In DNA form, the CDR3 reads TGTGCCAGCAGCCACACAGAGCGAAGGGAGACCCAGTACTTC. As protein: CASSHTERRETQYF. V usage is TRBV28 and J usage is TRBJ2-5; D uncertain. V was shortened by 6 bases and J by 5 bases, with 16 bases between the two germline ends. CDR1 is MDHEN, CDR2 SYDVKM, per germline. The CDR3 covers 14 residues. The full variable domain, completed using reference TRBV28 and TRBJ2-5, is DVKVTQSSRYLVKRTGEKVFLECVQDMDHENMFWYRQDPGLGLRLIYFSYDVKMKEKGDIPEGYSVSREKKERFSLILESASTNQTSMYLCASSHTERRETQYFGPGTRLLVL.

This chain connects TRBV20-1 to TRBJ2-3; 9 bases fit TRBD2. In germline, CDR1 is DFQATT, CDR2 SNEGSKA (reference sequence). This CDR3 has 13 residues. The J segment lost 5 bases and the V segment lost 6 bases, leaving 6 bases of the junction unmatched. As DNA, the CDR3 is TGCAGTGCCACGCGGGAGGGCCGAGATACGCAGTATTTT. Its protein is CSATREGRDTQYF.

This clonotype was counted only a few times. The chain uses TRBV12-3 or TRBV12-4 and TRBJ2-6, with D hard to call. Deletions cut 3 bases from V and 0 bases from J, with 6 bases between. CDR3 length: 15 amino acids. This chain's CDR3 is CASSLAHSGANVLTF. CDR3 coding DNA: TGTGCCAGCAGTTTGGCCCACTCTGGGGCCAACGTCCTGACTTTC.

This clonotype was counted only a few times. This chain connects TRBV7-9 to TRBJ2-3; D call uncertain. Trimming left V 3 bases short and J 5 bases short, with 9 bases between. This CDR3 spans 13 amino acids. Germline CDR1 SEHNR, CDR2 FQNEAQ (reference sequence). The CDR3 here is CASSFSARDTQYF. DNA of the CDR3: TGTGCCAGCAGCTTTTCAGCCCGAGATACGCAGTATTTT.

This clonotype was seen a handful of times. This chain connects TRBV5-1 to TRBJ2-1, with TRBD2 as a possible D gene (5 bases). V shed 5 bases and J shed 0 bases, with 12 bases lying between them. This CDR3 contains 15 residues. CDR1 is SGHRS and CDR2 is YFSETQ in the germline V gene. CDR3 DNA sequence: TGCGCCAGCAGAAAACCCGGGGACTCCTACAATGAGCAGTTCTTC. Protein sequence: CASRKPGDSYNEQFF.

This clonotype occurred many times. The genes are TRBV16 and TRBJ1-2, with no clear D. The ends were cut back, 4 bases at V and 8 bases at J, with 20 bases in the middle. Germline-derived CDR1 and CDR2 are KGHSY and FQNENV. The CDR3 consists of 15 residues. The chain's CDR3 is CASSLPLTGSWGYTF. In nucleotides, the CDR3 is TGTGCCAGCAGCCTACCTTTGACTGGCAGTTGGGGCTACACCTTC.

The chain combines TRBV5-1 with TRBJ1-1, with a possible D match to TRBD1 (5 bases). Trimming cost V 0 bases and J 8 bases, with 5 bases left between them. The germline gives CDR1 SGHRS, CDR2 YFSETQ. The CDR3 has 11 residues. The CDR3 sequence: CASSLEGEAFF. The CDR3 DNA follows: TGCGCCAGCAGCTTGGAGGGGGAAGCTTTCTTT.

The J gene is TRBJ2-2, the V gene TRBV18; D gene unclear. The CDR3 runs to 15 residues. In germline, CDR1 is KGHSH, CDR2 LQKENI. V was shortened by 0 bases and J by 3 bases, with 8 bases between the two germline ends. The CDR3 protein is CASSPPSGYTGELFF. The CDR3 DNA is TGTGCCAGCTCACCACCCTCCGGATACACCGGGGAGCTGTTTTTT.

This sequence joins TRBV11-2 and TRBJ2-7, with 11 nucleotides matching TRBD2. V was pared by 4 bases and J by 4 bases, with 6 bases of the junction left unmatched. Germline CDR1 is SGHAT and CDR2 is FQNNGV. The CDR3 is 15 amino acids. This CDR3 reads CASSSIAGGRYEQYF. The CDR3 coding sequence is TGTGCCAGCAGCTCGATAGCGGGAGGGAGGTACGAGCAGTACTTC.

The table lists this clonotype with a few counts. The chain's CDR3 is CSAAPLVGGGYNEQFF. The DNA for the CDR3 is TGCAGTGCTGCCCCTCTGGTGGGCGGGGGGTACAATGAGCAGTTCTTC. The rearrangement uses TRBV20-1 and TRBJ2-1; TRBD2 matches 8 bases. Germline V lookup: CDR1 DFQATT, CDR2 SNEGSKA (reference sequence). There are 16 residues in the CDR3. Germline trimming cut 5 bases from V and 4 bases from J; bases unmatched to any gene: 13.

This chain connects TRBV29-1 to TRBJ2-5; no definite D call. The germline V gene encodes CDR1 SQVTM and CDR2 ANQGSEA. The CDR3 runs 11 residues. Trimming removed 7 bases at V and 0 bases at J, with 6 bases between. CDR3 protein: CSALNQETQYF. The CDR3 coding sequence is TGCAGCGCCCTCAACCAAGAGACCCAGTACTTC.

V and J are TRBV28 and TRBJ2-7; D assignment may be TRBD1 or TRBD2 (5 bases each). Per germline, CDR1 MDHEN and CDR2 SYDVKM. The V gene lost 3 bases and the J gene lost 2 bases, with 14 bases spanning the gap. The CDR3 consists of 15 residues. This CDR3 is CASSLYVGATYEQYF. In DNA form, the CDR3 reads TGTGCCAGCAGTTTGTACGTCGGGGCAACCTACGAGCAGTACTTC.

This clonotype was seen many times. The chain combines TRBV4-3 with TRBJ2-2, with D perhaps TRBD1 or TRBD2 (6 bases each). This CDR3 contains 16 residues. V lost 0 bases and J lost 4, with 12 bases in between. Germline CDR1 LGHNA, CDR2 YSLEER. CDR3 residues: CASSQDWGAGTGELFF. In DNA, the CDR3 is TGCGCCAGCAGCCAAGATTGGGGGGCCGGCACCGGGGAGCTGTTTTTT.

This clonotype was detected ten times or more. The chain combines TRBV28 with TRBJ2-2; possible D gene TRBD1, 5 bases. Trimming took 4 bases from V and 6 from J, leaving 12 bases between them. Germline V gene lookup returns CDR1 MDHEN and CDR2 SYDVKM. The CDR3 runs 14 residues. The CDR3 DNA follows: TGTGCCAGCAGTTATCAGGGTTTCCCCGGGGAGCTGTTTTTT. Protein product: CASSYQGFPGELFF.

This clonotype came up a few times. CDR3 region: CASSQETGQGSGEAFF. CDR3 in DNA: TGTGCCAGCAGCCAAGAAACTGGACAGGGTTCCGGTGAAGCTTTCTTT. The chain carries TRBV3-1 and TRBJ1-1; 8 nucleotides align to TRBD1. CDR1 and CDR2 (germline): LGHDT, YNNKEL (reference sequence). CDR3 length: 16 amino acids. The ends lost 0 bases at V and 7 bases at J; junction bases unmatched: 10. Together with reference TRBV3-1 and TRBJ1-1, the CDR3 gives the full variable domain: DTAVSQTPKYLVTQMGNDKSIKCEQNLGHDTMYWYKQDSKKFLKIMFSYNNKELIINETVPNRFSPKSPDKAHLNLHINSLELGDSAVYFCASSQETGQGSGEAFFGQGTRLTVV.

This clonotype was picked up a small number of times. The chain has TRBV20-1 and TRBJ2-1; 9 nucleotides agree with TRBD2. The CDR3 is 14 residues long. Germline trimming cut 0 bases from V and 7 bases from J; bases unmatched to any gene: 4. The germline gives CDR1 DFQATT, CDR2 SNEGSKA (reference sequence). The chain's CDR3 is CSARDGGGANEQFF. The CDR3, as DNA: TGCAGTGCTAGAGACGGCGGGGGGGCAAATGAGCAGTTCTTC.

The V and J genes are TRBV18 and TRBJ2-5, with 10 bases aligning to TRBD2. V gave up 2 bases and J gave up 4 bases; unmatched junction bases: 4. Germline V lookup: CDR1 KGHSH, CDR2 LQKENI. This CDR3 contains 15 residues. CDR3 in amino acids: CASSPKSSGRETQYF. In nucleotides, the CDR3 is TGTGCCAGCTCACCAAAATCTAGCGGGAGAGAGACCCAGTACTTC.

This clonotype was counted only a few times. V is TRBV3-1 and J is TRBJ2-3; unclear D gene. Germline CDR1 is LGHDT and CDR2 is YNNKEL (reference sequence). The ends were cut back, 1 base at V and 7 bases at J, with 9 bases in the middle. The CDR3 spans 13 residues. The CDR3 loop is CASSQGLVYTQYF. CDR3 in DNA: TGTGCCAGCAGCCAAGGATTAGTATATACGCAGTATTTT.

This chain links TRBV30 with TRBJ2-7, with TRBD1 identical over 10 bases. The CDR3 totals 13 residues. Germline values: CDR1 GTSNPN, CDR2 SVGIG (reference sequence). After removal of 8 bases from V and 3 bases from J, the junction contained 7 bases not matched to a gene. In DNA, the CDR3 is TGTGCCGGTAGGACAGGGGGTCACTACGAGCAGTACTTC. Protein: CAGRTGGHYEQYF.

The V and J genes are TRBV20-1 and TRBJ2-7, with 7 bases fitting TRBD1. CDR3 length equals 13 residues. The V segment lost 0 bases and the J segment 5 bases; nucleotides outside the gene matches: 4. From germline, CDR1 is DFQATT and CDR2 SNEGSKA (reference sequence). The CDR3 reads CSARDVRGNEQYF. The CDR3 coding sequence is TGCAGTGCTAGAGATGTCAGGGGGAACGAGCAGTACTTC.

V gene TRBV10-3 combines with J gene TRBJ1-3; D is possibly TRBD1 (5 bases). The germline V gene has CDR1 ENHRY and CDR2 SYGVKD. The CDR3 spans 16 residues. V lost 6 bases to trimming and J lost 0 bases, with 15 bases between them. CDR3 region: CAIREGSRASGNTIYF. The CDR3 bases are TGTGCCATCAGGGAGGGGTCCCGAGCCTCTGGAAACACCATATATTTT.

This clonotype came up a few times. The rearrangement joins TRBV27 to TRBJ1-2, with D possibly matching TRBD1 (5 bases). The V and J ends lost 8 bases and 7 bases respectively, with 20 bases between them. The length of the CDR3 is 14 residues. Germline V gene data show CDR1 as MNHEY and CDR2 as SMNVEV (reference sequence). CDR3 sequence: CASGSPGLSAGYTF. For the CDR3, the DNA is TGTGCCAGCGGAAGTCCGGGGCTCTCTGCTGGCTACACCTTC.

The chain joins TRBV20-1 to TRBJ1-1; D gene ambiguous. V was pared by 0 bases and J by 4 bases, with 18 bases between. This CDR3 comprises 16 residues. Germline lookup yields CDR1 DFQATT and CDR2 SNEGSKA (reference sequence). The CDR3 nucleotides read TGCAGTGCTAGAGAGGGTAGTGGCCATGGAGCCACTGAAGCTTTCTTT. Translating gives CSAREGSGHGATEAFF.

The J gene is TRBJ2-1, the V gene TRBV20-1; 9 bases agree with TRBD2. The germline gives CDR1 DFQATT, CDR2 SNEGSKA (reference sequence). The ends lost 0 bases at V and 6 bases at J; junction bases unmatched: 6. The CDR3 covers 15 residues. CDR3: CSARDWGGRANEQFF. CDR3 sequence (DNA): TGCAGTGCTAGAGATTGGGGCGGGAGGGCCAATGAGCAGTTCTTC.